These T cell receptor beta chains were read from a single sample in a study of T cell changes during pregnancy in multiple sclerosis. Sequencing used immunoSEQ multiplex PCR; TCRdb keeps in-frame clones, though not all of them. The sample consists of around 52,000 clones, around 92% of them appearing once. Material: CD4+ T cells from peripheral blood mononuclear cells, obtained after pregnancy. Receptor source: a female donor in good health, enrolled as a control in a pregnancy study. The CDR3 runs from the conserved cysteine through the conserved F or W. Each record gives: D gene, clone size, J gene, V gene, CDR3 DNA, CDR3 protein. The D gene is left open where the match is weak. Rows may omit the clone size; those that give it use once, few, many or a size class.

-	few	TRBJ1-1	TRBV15	TGTGCCACCAGCACCCACAGGGCAGCTTTCTTT	CATSTHRAAFF
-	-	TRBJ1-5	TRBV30	TGTGCCTGGAGTCGGCCTTCAAAGGTGAGGCAGCCCCAGCATTTT	CAWSRPSKVRQPQHF
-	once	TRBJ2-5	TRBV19	TGTGCCAGTAGTAGTGACAGCCCCGGGGGGACCCAGTACTTC	CASSSDSPGGTQYF
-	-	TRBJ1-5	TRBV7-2	TGTGCCAGCAGCTTGATGGGGGGGCTTGAGCCCCAGCATTTT	CASSLMGGLEPQHF
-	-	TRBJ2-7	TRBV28	TGTGCCAGCAGCCGACAGGGAGGTGGCTACGAGCAGTACTTC	CASSRQGGGYEQYF
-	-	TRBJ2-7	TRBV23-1	TGCGCCAGCAGTCAATCCTGCTACGAGCAGTACTTC	CASSQSCYEQYF
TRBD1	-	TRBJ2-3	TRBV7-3	TGTGCCAGCAGCTCCGACGGGACAGGGTTGTATTTT	CASSSDGTGLYF
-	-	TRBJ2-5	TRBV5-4	TGTGCCAGCAGCTTGGACCAGGGGTATAGGGAGACCCAGTACTTC	CASSLDQGYRETQYF
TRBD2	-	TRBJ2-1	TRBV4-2	TGTGCCAGCAGCCAAGCCTACGGGGGGGGCGGGACCCGCAATGAGCAGTTCTTC	CASSQAYGGGGTRNEQFF
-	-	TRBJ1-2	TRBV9	TGTGCCAGCAGCGCCCAGGATTGGGGCAGTACAAAAGGATATGGCTACACCTTC	CASSAQDWGSTKGYGYTF
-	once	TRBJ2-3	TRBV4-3	TGCGCCAGCAGCCAAGTAGGAGGAGAAGATACGCAGTATTTT	CASSQVGGEDTQYF
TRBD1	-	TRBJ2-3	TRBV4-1	TGCGCCAGCAGCCCGCAACAGGGGGCGGGTGTGTACAGCCGCACAGATACGCAGTATTTT	CASSPQQGAGVYSRTDTQYF
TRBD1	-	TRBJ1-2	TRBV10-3	TGTGCCATCAGGGCGGACAGGGGGCTTACCGGCTATGGCTACACCTTC	CAIRADRGLTGYGYTF
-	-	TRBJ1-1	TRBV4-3	TGCGCCAGCAGCCAAGATCAAAGGGTTGAGGGAACTGAAGCTTTCTTT	CASSQDQRVEGTEAFF
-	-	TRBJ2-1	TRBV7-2	TGTGCCAGCAGCTCCCCCTGGGCCGAGCAGTTCTTC	CASSSPWAEQFF
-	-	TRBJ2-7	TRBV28	TGTGCCAGCAGTTTTGAGACCTACGAGCAGTACTTC	CASSFETYEQYF
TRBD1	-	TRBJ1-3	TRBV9	TGTGCCAGCAGCGTAGCCGGGCAGGGGGCAGGAAACACCATATATTTT	CASSVAGQGAGNTIYF
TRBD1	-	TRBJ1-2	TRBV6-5	TGTGCCAGCAGCCAAATACAGGGGAGCGGCTACACCTTC	CASSQIQGSGYTF
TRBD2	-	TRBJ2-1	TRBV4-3	TGCGCCAGCAGCCAAGAGCCGGCCGGGGGGGAGCAGTTCTTC	CASSQEPAGGEQFF
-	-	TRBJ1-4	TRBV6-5	TGTGCCAGCAGCCGCGGAATCGACAGTGAAAAACTGTTTTTT	CASSRGIDSEKLFF